The clone carrying this T cell receptor (beta chain) was seen a handful of times. Antigen unknown. The data belong to a study of cytomegalovirus exposure and HLA in healthy donors. Study results and caveats: There were some V segments, including TRBV6-2 and TRBV6-3, excluded as indistinguishable. A link between a missense DCLRE1C variant and TCR beta V- and J-gene trimming emerged from a later analysis.

The CDR3 is made up of 15 amino acids. Germline V gene lookup returns CDR1 MNHEY and CDR2 SVGAGI. The V gene lost 3 bases and the J gene lost 4 bases, with 15 bases spanning the gap. Primers included in the PCR were 60 Vbeta and 13 Jbeta primers. Assay: immunoSEQ multiplex PCR; the TCRdb copy retains only in-frame clones and omits some. The top ten hold around 7.2% of the sample, which has 150,000 to 200,000 clones, 75% to 85% seen once. Among the donors, all were healthy bone marrow donors. Nominally healthy donors provided the samples, though records likely missed some immune exposures. This TCR was sampled from a man younger than 45 in good health and CMV-seropositive. The chain employs TRBV6-5 and TRBJ2-5; D is perhaps TRBD1 (7 bases). Sequenced: PBMCs. This CDR3 reads CASSYDRAGRETQYF. The CDR3, as DNA: TGTGCCAGCAGTTATGACAGGGCGGGACGAGAGACCCAGTACTTC.